The 8 T cell receptor beta chains presented below share a single source sample, sequenced in a study of shared clonotypes between healthy human individuals. TCRdb keeps only in-frame clones here, not all; method: immunoSEQ multiplex PCR. This table has under 1,100,000 clones, roughly 74% appearing once. Sample: memory CD4+ T cells from PBMCs. Subset given: CD45RA-negative fraction. These receptor sequences come from a man younger than 35 in good health. Some clones in this sample may be carry-over from other donors' samples.

This clone was found many times. The chain couples TRBV30 to TRBJ2-7; 7 bases are shared with TRBD1. The CDR3 has 13 residues. The V and J ends lost 4 bases and 2 bases, in that order; junction bases with no gene match: 5. CDR1 is GTSNPN and CDR2 is SVGIG in the germline V gene (reference sequence). The DNA for the CDR3 is TGTGCCTGGAATATACAGGGGCCCTACGAGCAGTACTTC. It translates to CAWNIQGPYEQYF. The full variable domain, its missing parts supplied by reference TRBV30 and TRBJ2-7, is SQTIHQWPATLVQPVGSPLSLECTVEGTSNPNLYWYRQAAGRGLQLLFYSVGIGQISSEVPQNLSASRPQDRQFILSSKKLLLSDSGFYLCAWNIQGPYEQYFGPGTRLTVT.

The chain joins TRBV18 to TRBJ2-1; D is ambiguous. Germline V gene sequence: CDR1 KGHSH, CDR2 LQKENI. This CDR3 has 16 residues. V was pared by 1 base and J by 4 bases, with 14 bases between. The CDR3 sequence is CASSPQLETEYNEQFF. The DNA of the CDR3 is TGTGCCAGCTCACCACAGTTAGAGACGGAATACAATGAGCAGTTCTTC.

This rearrangement joins TRBV28 to TRBJ1-2; D gene uncertain. V lost 2 bases, J lost 4 bases, and 8 bases lay in between. The CDR3 spans 13 residues. Germline V CDR1 and CDR2: MDHEN, SYDVKM. As DNA, the CDR3 is TGTGCCAGCAGTTTACAGGTCCCCTATGGCTACACCTTC. As protein: CASSLQVPYGYTF.

The chain is built from TRBV5-1 and TRBJ1-1, with a possible D match to TRBD1 (6 bases). Germline CDR1 is SGHRS and CDR2 is YFSETQ. The V end was cut by 1 base, the J end by 3 bases, with 10 bases between. The CDR3 is 14 amino acids. CDR3 nucleotide sequence: TGCGCCAGCAGCTTGATGGACAGTTACACTGAAGCTTTCTTT. Its protein is CASSLMDSYTEAFF.

The chain has TRBV5-1 and TRBJ2-3, with TRBD2 matching 8 bases. Trimming cost V 6 bases and J 3 bases; bases outside gene matches: 6. The CDR3 length is 14 residues. Germline assignment: CDR1 SGHRS and CDR2 YFSETQ. In nucleotides, the CDR3 is TGCGCCAGCACCACGGCGGGGGGTACAGATACGCAGTATTTT. Its translation is CASTTAGGTDTQYF.

V is TRBV19 and J is TRBJ1-5, with TRBD1 matching 8 bases. The junction had 9 bases not matched to a gene; V was cut back by 5 bases and J by 0 bases. There are 17 residues in the CDR3. Germline values: CDR1 LNHDA, CDR2 SQIVND (reference sequence). The CDR3 sequence: CASSPGTGYYSNQPQHF. The CDR3 DNA sequence: TGTGCCAGTAGTCCAGGGACAGGCTACTATAGCAATCAGCCCCAGCATTTT. The complete variable domain, with remaining parts taken from reference TRBV19 and TRBJ1-5, reads DGGITQSPKYLFRKEGQNVTLSCEQNLNHDAMYWYRQDPGQGLRLIYYSQIVNDFQKGDIAEGYSVSREKKESFPLTVTSAQKNPTAFYLCASSPGTGYYSNQPQHFGDGTRLSIL.

The chain is built from TRBV10-3 and TRBJ2-6; unclear D gene. Trimming left V 2 bases short and J 5 bases short, with 7 bases between. This CDR3 has 14 residues. CDR1 ENHRY and CDR2 SYGVKD come from the germline V gene. The DNA of the CDR3 is TGTGCCATCAGTGAGGACACTCGGGCCAACGTCCTGACTTTC. Encoded protein: CAISEDTRANVLTF.

Turning to this clone: One end of the junction varies from germline; a read error may be responsible. The chain has TRBV6-5 and TRBJ2-7, with D possibly being TRBD1 or TRBD2 (5 bases each). The CDR3 loop spans 14 amino acids. Germline CDR1 MNHEY, CDR2 SVGAGI. The CDR3 spells CACRARADGGEQYF. The DNA of the CDR3 is TGTGCCTGCAGGGCGAGGGCAGATGGTGGCGAGCAGTACTTC.